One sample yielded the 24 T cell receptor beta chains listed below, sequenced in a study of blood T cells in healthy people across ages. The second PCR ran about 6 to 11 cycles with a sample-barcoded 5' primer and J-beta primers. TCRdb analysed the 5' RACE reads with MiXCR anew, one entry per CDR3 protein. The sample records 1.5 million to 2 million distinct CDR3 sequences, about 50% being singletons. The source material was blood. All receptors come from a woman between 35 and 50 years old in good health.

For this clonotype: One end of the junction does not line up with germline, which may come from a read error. The CDR3 DNA reads as TGCACCAGCAGCCAAGGGAGAGGGGCCGGAAACTTAGCCAAAAACATTCAGTACTTC. Amino acid sequence: CTSSQGRGAGNLAKNIQYF. This sequence joins TRBV4-3 and TRBJ2-4, with D possibly called TRBD1 or TRBD2 (5 bases each). The CDR3 contains 19 residues. The germline CDR1 and CDR2 sequences are LGHNA and YSLEER.

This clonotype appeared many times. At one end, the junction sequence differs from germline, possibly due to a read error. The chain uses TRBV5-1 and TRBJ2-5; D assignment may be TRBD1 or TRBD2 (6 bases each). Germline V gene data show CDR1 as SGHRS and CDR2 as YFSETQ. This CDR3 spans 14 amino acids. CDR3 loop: CASSLGRGLETQYF. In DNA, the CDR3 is TGTGCCAGCAGTTTAGGACGGGGGCTGGAGACCCAGTACTTC.

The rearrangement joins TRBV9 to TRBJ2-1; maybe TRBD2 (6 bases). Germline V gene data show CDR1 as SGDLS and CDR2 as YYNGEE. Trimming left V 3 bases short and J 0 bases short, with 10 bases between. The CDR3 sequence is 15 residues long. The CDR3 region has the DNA TGTGCCAGCAGCGAGGGACTCATCTCCTACAATGAGCAGTTCTTC. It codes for CASSEGLISYNEQFF.

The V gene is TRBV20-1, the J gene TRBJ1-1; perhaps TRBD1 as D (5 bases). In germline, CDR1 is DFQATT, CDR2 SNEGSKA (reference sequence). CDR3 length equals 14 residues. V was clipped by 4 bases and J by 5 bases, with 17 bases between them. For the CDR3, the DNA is TGCAGTGCTACAGCTCCGGGGGGGAGGACTGAAGCTTTCTTT. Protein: CSATAPGGRTEAFF.

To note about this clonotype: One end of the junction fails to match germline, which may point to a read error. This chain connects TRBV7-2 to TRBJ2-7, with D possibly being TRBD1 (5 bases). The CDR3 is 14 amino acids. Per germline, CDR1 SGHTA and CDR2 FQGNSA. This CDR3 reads CASSFTTGSYGQYF. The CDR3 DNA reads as TGTGCCAGCAGCTTTACTACAGGTTCCTACGGGCAGTACTTC.

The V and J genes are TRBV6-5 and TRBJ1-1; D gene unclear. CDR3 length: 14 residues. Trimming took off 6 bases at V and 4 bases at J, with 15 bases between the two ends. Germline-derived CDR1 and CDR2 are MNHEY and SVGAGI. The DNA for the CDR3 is TGTGCCAGCAGCTTTGGGGAGCAGGCCACTGAAGCTTTCTTT. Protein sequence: CASSFGEQATEAFF.

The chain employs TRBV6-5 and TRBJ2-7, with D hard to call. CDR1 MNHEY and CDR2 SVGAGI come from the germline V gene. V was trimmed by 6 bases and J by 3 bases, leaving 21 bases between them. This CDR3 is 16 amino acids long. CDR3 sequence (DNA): TGTGCCAGCAGCCTTCCCCACAGATACCCCTTCTACGAGCAGTACTTC. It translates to CASSLPHRYPFYEQYF.

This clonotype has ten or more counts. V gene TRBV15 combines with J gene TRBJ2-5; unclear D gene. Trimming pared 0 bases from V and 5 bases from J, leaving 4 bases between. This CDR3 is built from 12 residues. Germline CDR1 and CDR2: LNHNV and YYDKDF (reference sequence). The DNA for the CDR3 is TGTGCCACCAGCAGAGATCGGGAGACCCAGTACTTC. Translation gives CATSRDRETQYF.

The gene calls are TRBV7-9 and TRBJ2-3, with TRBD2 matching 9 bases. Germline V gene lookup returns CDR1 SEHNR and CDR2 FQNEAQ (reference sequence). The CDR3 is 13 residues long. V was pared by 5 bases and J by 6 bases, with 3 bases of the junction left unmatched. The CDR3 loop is CASSEAGGDTQYF. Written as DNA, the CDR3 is TGTGCCAGCAGCGAAGCGGGGGGCGATACGCAGTATTTT.

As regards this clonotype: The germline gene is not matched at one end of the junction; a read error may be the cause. The CDR3 spells CATRLNANTGELLF. The CDR3 nucleotides are TGTGCCACCCGACTGAATGCGAACACCGGGGAGCTGCTTTTT. The chain recombines TRBV7-2 with TRBJ2-2; tentative D call: TRBD2 (5 bases). The CDR3 spans 14 residues. Germline assignment: CDR1 SGHTA and CDR2 FQGNSA.

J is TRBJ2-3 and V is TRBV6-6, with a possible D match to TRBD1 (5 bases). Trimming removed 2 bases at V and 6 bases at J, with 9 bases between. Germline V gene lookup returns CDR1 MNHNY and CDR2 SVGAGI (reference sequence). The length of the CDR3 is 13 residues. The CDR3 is CASSYQGGDTQYF. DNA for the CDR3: TGTGCCAGCAGTTACCAGGGCGGCGATACGCAGTATTTT.

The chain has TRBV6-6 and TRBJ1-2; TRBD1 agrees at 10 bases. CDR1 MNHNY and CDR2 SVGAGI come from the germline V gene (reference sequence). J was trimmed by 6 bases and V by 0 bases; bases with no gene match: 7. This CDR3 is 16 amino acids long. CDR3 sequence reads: CASSYSGGQGFNGYTF. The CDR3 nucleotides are TGTGCCAGCAGTTACTCCGGGGGACAGGGGTTTAATGGCTACACCTTC.

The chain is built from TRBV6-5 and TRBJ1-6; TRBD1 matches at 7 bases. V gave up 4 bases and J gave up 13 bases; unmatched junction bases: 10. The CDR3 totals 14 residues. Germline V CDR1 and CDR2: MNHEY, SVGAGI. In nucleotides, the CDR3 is TGTGCCAGCAGTTCCTCGACAGGGCTGAGGCCCCTCCACTTT. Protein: CASSSSTGLRPLHF.

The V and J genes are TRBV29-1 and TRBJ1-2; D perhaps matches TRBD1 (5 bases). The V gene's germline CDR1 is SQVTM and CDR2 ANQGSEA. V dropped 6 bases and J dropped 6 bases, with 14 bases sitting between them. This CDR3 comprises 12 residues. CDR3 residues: CSVTRGLDGYTF. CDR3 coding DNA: TGCAGCGTCACGAGGGGATTGGATGGCTACACCTTC. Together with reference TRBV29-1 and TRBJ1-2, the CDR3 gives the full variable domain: SAVISQKPSRDICQRGTSLTIQCQVDSQVTMMFWYRQQPGQSLTLIATANQGSEATYESGFVIDKFPISRPNLTFSTLTVSNMSPEDSSIYLCSVTRGLDGYTFGSGTRLTVV.

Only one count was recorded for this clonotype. DNA for the CDR3: TGTGCCAGCAGCTCCGTCCCAGGGGTCGGAAACACCATATATTTT. It specifies CASSSVPGVGNTIYF. The V gene is TRBV7-2, the J gene TRBJ1-3, with TRBD1 as a possible D gene (6 bases). CDR3 length: 15 amino acids. V lost 4 bases to trimming and J lost 4 bases, with 14 bases between them. The germline V gene has CDR1 SGHTA and CDR2 FQGNSA.

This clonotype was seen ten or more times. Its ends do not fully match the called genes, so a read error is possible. CDR3 region: CASSLGTANQPQHF. The CDR3 DNA reads as TGTGCCAGCAGCTTAGGGACAGCTAATCAGCCCCAGCATTTT. This chain links TRBV5-1 with TRBJ1-5, with 7 bases aligning to TRBD1. There are 14 residues in the CDR3. The V gene's germline CDR1 is SGHRS and CDR2 YFSETQ.

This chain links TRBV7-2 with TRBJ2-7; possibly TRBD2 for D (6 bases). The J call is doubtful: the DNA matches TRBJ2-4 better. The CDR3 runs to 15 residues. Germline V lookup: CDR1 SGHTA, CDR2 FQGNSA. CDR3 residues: CASSPAAGSGNIQYF. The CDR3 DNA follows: TGTGCCAGCAGCCCCGCGGCGGGGTCGGGGAACATTCAGTACTTC.

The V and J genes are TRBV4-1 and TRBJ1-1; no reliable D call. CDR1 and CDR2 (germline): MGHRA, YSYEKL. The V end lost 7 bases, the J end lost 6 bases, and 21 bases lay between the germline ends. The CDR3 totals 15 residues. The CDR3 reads CASKGDGMKFAEAFF. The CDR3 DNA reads TGCGCCAGCAAGGGAGACGGAATGAAGTTCGCTGAAGCTTTCTTT.

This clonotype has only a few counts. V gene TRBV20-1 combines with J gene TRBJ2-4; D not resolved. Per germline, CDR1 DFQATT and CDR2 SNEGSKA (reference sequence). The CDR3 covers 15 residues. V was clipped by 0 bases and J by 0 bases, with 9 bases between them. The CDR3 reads CSARDFNEAKNIQYF. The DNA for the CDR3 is TGCAGTGCTAGAGATTTCAATGAAGCCAAAAACATTCAGTACTTC.

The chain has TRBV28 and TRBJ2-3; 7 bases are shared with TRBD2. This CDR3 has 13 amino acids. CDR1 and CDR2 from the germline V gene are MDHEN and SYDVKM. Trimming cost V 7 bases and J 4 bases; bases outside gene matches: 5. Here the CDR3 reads CASTRLAADTQYF. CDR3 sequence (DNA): TGTGCCAGCACGCGGCTAGCGGCAGATACGCAGTATTTT. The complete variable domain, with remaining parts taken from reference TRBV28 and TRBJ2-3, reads DVKVTQSSRYLVKRTGEKVFLECVQDMDHENMFWYRQDPGLGLRLIYFSYDVKMKEKGDIPEGYSVSREKKERFSLILESASTNQTSMYLCASTRLAADTQYFGPGTRLTVL.

The CDR3 DNA sequence: TGTGCCAGCAGTGAATCTTGGGCAGGGAGGAGCAATCAGCCCCAGCATTTT. Its translation is CASSESWAGRSNQPQHF. This chain joins TRBV2 and TRBJ1-5, with a tentative D call TRBD1 (5 bases). This CDR3 has 17 amino acids. V dropped 2 bases and J dropped 1 base, with 15 bases sitting between them. Germline-derived CDR1 and CDR2 are SNHLY and FYNNEI.

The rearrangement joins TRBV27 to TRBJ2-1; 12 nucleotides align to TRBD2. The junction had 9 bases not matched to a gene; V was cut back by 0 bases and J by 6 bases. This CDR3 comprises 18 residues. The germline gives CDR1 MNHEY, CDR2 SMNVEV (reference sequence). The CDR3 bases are TGTGCCAGCAGTTTATCGATGTTCCGGACTAGCGGGGTCAATGAGCAGTTCTTC. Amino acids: CASSLSMFRTSGVNEQFF.

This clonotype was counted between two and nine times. In nucleotides, the CDR3 is TGTGCCAGCAGCTTCGGGACAGGGCCGGATAGCAATCAGCCCCAGCATTTT. Its translation: CASSFGTGPDSNQPQHF. V usage is TRBV7-9 and J usage is TRBJ1-5, with 9 bases aligning to TRBD1. From germline, CDR1 is SEHNR and CDR2 FQNEAQ (reference sequence). The CDR3 runs to 17 residues. Trimming removed 3 bases from V and 0 bases from J; junction bases left unmatched: 6.

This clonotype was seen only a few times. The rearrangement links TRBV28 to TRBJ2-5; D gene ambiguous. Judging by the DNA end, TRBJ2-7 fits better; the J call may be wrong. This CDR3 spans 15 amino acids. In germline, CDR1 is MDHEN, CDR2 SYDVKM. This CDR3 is CASSSGRASSYEQYF. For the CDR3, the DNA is TGTGCCAGCAGTTCGGGTAGAGCCTCGAGTTACGAGCAGTACTTC.